The 7 T cell receptor beta chains below come from one sample, sequenced in a study of blood T cell repertoires in COVID-19. Here immunoSEQ multiplex PCR was the method, and the copy in TCRdb shows in-frame clones only, minus some. The sample carries around 330,000 clones, roughly 90% recorded once. Material: PBMCs or T cells enriched from blood (not recorded which). All receptors derive from a man aged 55 to 70 who had recovered from COVID-19.

The rearrangement links TRBV24-1 to TRBJ1-2; the match to TRBD1 covers 8 bases. After removal of 1 base from V and 6 bases from J, the junction contained 9 bases not matched to a gene. From germline, CDR1 is KGHDR and CDR2 SFDVKD. This CDR3 has 16 residues. CDR3 sequence: CATSDFLRPGGDGYTF. In DNA form, the CDR3 reads TGTGCCACCAGTGATTTTCTTAGACCAGGGGGCGATGGCTACACCTTC.

The CDR3 DNA follows: TGTGCCATCAGCGAGAGACAGGGACAAGAGACCCAGTACTTC. Translation: CAISERQGQETQYF. V is TRBV10-3 and J is TRBJ2-5; 7 nucleotides line up with TRBD1. Trimming took 6 bases from V and 2 from J; bases not matched to a gene: 6. The CDR3 length is 14 residues. The germline V gene has CDR1 ENHRY and CDR2 SYGVKD.

The chain uses TRBV6-5 and TRBJ2-5; D is unclear. CDR3 length: 13 amino acids. V lost 2 bases, J lost 2 bases, and 6 bases lay in between. Germline loops: CDR1 MNHEY, CDR2 SVGAGI. The CDR3 sequence is CASSYTAQETQYF. The DNA for the CDR3 is TGTGCCAGCAGTTACACAGCTCAAGAGACCCAGTACTTC.

This clone was picked up a small number of times. This chain uses TRBV9 with TRBJ2-1; no definite D call. CDR1 is SGDLS and CDR2 is YYNGEE in the germline V gene. The V and J ends lost 0 bases and 10 bases respectively, with 8 bases between them. This CDR3 is 12 amino acids long. The CDR3 sequence: CASSVGGAEQFF. Here the CDR3 DNA reads TGTGCCAGCAGCGTAGGAGGCGCAGAGCAGTTCTTC.

The rearrangement joins TRBV27 to TRBJ2-1; the match to TRBD2 covers 10 bases. The ends lost 5 bases at V and 6 bases at J; junction bases unmatched: 10. The CDR3 spans 16 residues. From germline, CDR1 is MNHEY and CDR2 SMNVEV (reference sequence). Here the CDR3 DNA reads TGTGCCAGCAGTAACCTAGCGGGAGTAAAACTCAATGAGCAGTTCTTC. Protein product: CASSNLAGVKLNEQFF.

The chain is built from TRBV5-4 and TRBJ2-3; D remains ambiguous. The CDR3 has 15 residues. Germline V lookup: CDR1 SGHNT, CDR2 YYREEE (reference sequence). V gave up 2 bases and J gave up 2 bases, with 12 bases separating them. CDR3 sequence (DNA): TGTGCCAGCAGCTTCTTGGAACAGATCACAGATACGCAGTATTTT. Translating it yields CASSFLEQITDTQYF. The full variable domain, completed using reference TRBV5-4 and TRBJ2-3, is ETGVTQSPTHLIKTRGQQVTLRCSSQSGHNTVSWYQQALGQGPQFIFQYYREEENGRGNFPPRFSGLQFPNYSSELNVNALELDDSALYLCASSFLEQITDTQYFGPGTRLTVL.

The rearrangement links TRBV11-3 to TRBJ2-4; D is perhaps TRBD2 (5 bases). V was clipped by 4 bases and J by 0 bases, with 7 bases between them. Germline values: CDR1 SGHNT, CDR2 YENEEA. The CDR3 extends over 14 amino acids. The CDR3: CASSSGLAKNIQYF. The CDR3 bases are TGTGCCAGCAGCTCTGGACTAGCCAAAAACATTCAGTACTTC. The full variable domain, rest sourced from reference TRBV11-3 and TRBJ2-4, is EAGVVQSPRYKIIEKKQPVAFWCNPISGHNTLYWYLQNLGQGPELLIRYENEEAVDDSQLPKDRFSAERLKGVDSTLKIQPAELGDSAVYLCASSSGLAKNIQYFGAGTRLSVL.